This TCR beta chain is from a study of beta chain features in type 1 diabetes listed by TCRdb under 2018. Regarding the complete study: Patients and healthy donors did not differ in mean age, gender distribution, total cell number or subset yield. Regulatory and stem cell-like memory subsets were isolated from only 8 patients and roughly eight healthy donors, whereas naive and central memory subsets came from all 28 donors. A total of 90 million to 140 million sorted cells were examined across all samples, and RNA yield correlated strongly with the number of cells per subset. The study compared TCRB repertoires of sorted circulating CD4+ T cell subsets between recently diagnosed type 1 diabetes patients and matched healthy donors. Study-wide conclusions, independent of this receptor: At VDJ recombination sites, type 1 diabetes patients had fewer insertions and more deleted nucleotides, which implies abnormalities in thymic rearrangement. Shorter templates might be favored by PCR, yet because patient and control samples were amplified and corrected together, any such skew would affect both groups equally. Because the HLA sub-analyses included only small numbers of individuals, any influence of HLA type on TCRB rearrangement was left unresolved. A moderate but significant shortening of TCRB CDR3 length was observed in type 1 diabetes patients in all four CD4+ subsets. Sequencing cDNA rather than genomic DNA could over-represent highly expressing activated cells, although activation and CD3 levels did not differ between groups. Naive, central memory and regulatory TCRB repertoires appeared more similar among patients than among healthy donors.

Based on the germline V gene (reference sequence), the CDR1 and CDR2 sequences are SEHNR and FQNEAQ. V and J are trimmed by 4 bases and 3 bases, and the gene matches miss 4 bases of the junction. Spanning cysteine to phenylalanine, the CDR3 consists of 15 amino acids. Only the CDR3 part of the read is kept: 45 bases, read in frame from the first base. This clone has just a few counts. What this receptor recognizes is not known. No much larger clonotype is one base removed from it; base qualities were not supplied. The entire isolated RNA was reverse transcribed using the High Capacity cDNA Reverse Transcription Kit, and thus expressed TCRB transcripts were sequenced. Deep immunoSEQ sequencing was applied to naive, central memory and regulatory T cell samples, giving an average of roughly 3.5 million total reads per sample. Sorted cells were lysed in RLT buffer, and RNA was extracted using DNase-treated RNeasy Micro or Mini kits according to cell number. To prevent cross-contamination, each cell subset was processed individually, whereas patient and healthy donor samples were processed jointly. The immunoSEQ multiplex PCR was used to amplify TCRB sequences from cDNA, yielding 87-bp fragments that span the CDR3 region. Sequencing of the amplicons was done on the Illumina HiSeq platform. In the paper's pipeline: Synthetic template baselines were used to correct PCR bias computationally, reads within Hamming distance 2 were collapsed, and singletons that could not be merged were discarded. Reads were aligned to IMGT to assign V, D and J genes, CDR3 length, and insertions or deletions at six rearrangement sites. Within each subset, clonotype counts were normalized to sorted cell number, after which true diversity and Gini coefficients were computed with the tcR R package. The overlap coefficient, calculated on TCRB nucleotide sequences, was used to quantify repertoire sharing. Out-of-frame TCRB sequences from naive cells were analyzed as a proxy for the pre-selection repertoire. In TCRdb, the immuneACCESS table is reduced to in-frame sequences with V and J assigned. These tables do not hold every clone; where another copy was compared, an unresolved V gene accounts for under half, and the others remain unexplained. Clone size and V and J calls were adopted from that table, with D and trimming inferred from the DNA. The sample contains around 250,000 clones, roughly an eighth of them found a single time. Jointly, the top ten make up less than 0.02% of the sample.

Each donor gave one peripheral blood draw, roughly 0.11 L on average, collected into heparinised tubes. Using a panel that included CD45RO, CCR7, CD25, CD127, CD95 and CD27, naive, central memory, regulatory and stem cell-like memory CD4+ T cells were sorted on a BD FACSAria II. A purity above 95% was achieved for all sorted populations. PBMCs were isolated immediately by Lymphoprep density gradient centrifugation and stained directly without culture. Samples were stained and sorted in pairs, with one healthy donor and one patient per experiment, so that batch effects were minimized. The sample consisted of naive CD4+ T cells from blood. What this sample's cell subset or site label stands for: true naive CD4+ T cells. The sequence was obtained from a man aged 25 to 40 with type 1 diabetes. The sequence is built from TRBV7-9 and TRBJ2-3, and TRBD2 aligns with 10 junction nucleotides. The DNA reads TGTGCCAGCAGCTCCATAGCGGGAGGTACAGATACGCAGTATTTT. Its coded protein is CASSSIAGGTDTQYF.